The rows below give T cell receptor beta chains drawn from one sample of a study of T-cell memory formation after mild COVID-19. A single record per CDR3 protein comes from TCRdb applying MiXCR to the 5' RACE reads. The top ten hold over 20% of the sample, which has 250,000 to 350,000 distinct CDR3 sequences, approximately 20% seen once. Sequenced: PBMCs or a T cell subset sorted from them (not recorded which). These receptors all come from a man in his late teens or twenties who had mild COVID-19 (a few samples of this study predate the infection). Cell type and time point are not known. Both conserved end residues are part of each CDR3. The D gene is left open where the match is weak. Size tells how often a clone was seen (once, few, many) or the class of an expanded clone, and some rows leave it out.

d_call clone_size j_call v_call cdr3_nt cdr3_aa
. . TRBJ1-5 TRBV12-3/TRBV12-4 TGTGCCAGCAGTCCCCAGGGGACCCGCCAGCCCCAGCATTTT CASSPQGTRQPQHF
. few TRBJ2-5 TRBV6-2/TRBV6-3 TGTGCCAGCAGTTACCCCGCTACAGAGACCCAGTACTTC CASSYPATETQYF
. few TRBJ2-3 TRBV6-5 TGTGCCAGCAGTTACTTCAGCGGCGGCCCGTTAGATACGCAGTATTTT CASSYFSGGPLDTQYF
. . TRBJ2-5 TRBV10-3 TGTGCCATCAAAGCGGCAGGGCTGGAGACCCAGTACTTC CAIKAAGLETQYF
. . TRBJ1-6 TRBV7-6 TGTGCCAGCAGCTTCTTCTTAGGATCACCCCTCCACTTT CASSFFLGSPLHF
. . TRBJ1-3 TRBV6-6 TGTGCCAGCAGTTTGGCGGAGGGGACTGGAAACACCATATATTTT CASSLAEGTGNTIYF
. many TRBJ1-4 TRBV5-1 TGCGCCAGCAGCTTAGACATCGGGGATGAAAAACTGTTTTTT CASSLDIGDEKLFF
. few TRBJ1-1 TRBV24-1 TGTGCCACCACAGCGGGAAACTCTGAAGCTTTCTTT CATTAGNSEAFF
TRBD1 many TRBJ2-5 TRBV27 TGTGCCAGCAGTTCGGGGACAGGGGGCGTGGAGACCCAGTACTTC CASSSGTGGVETQYF
TRBD2 . TRBJ2-7 TRBV6-2/TRBV6-3 TGTGCCAGCAGGCGACTAGCGGGGGTCTACGAGCAGTACTTC CASRRLAGVYEQYF
TRBD2 many TRBJ2-5 TRBV7-2 TGTGCCAGCAGTTCAGGACTAGCACCAGAGACCCAGTACTTC CASSSGLAPETQYF
. . TRBJ2-5 TRBV6-6 TGTGCCAGCAGTTATGGAGAAGGCGGCAAGTACTTC CASSYGEGGKYF